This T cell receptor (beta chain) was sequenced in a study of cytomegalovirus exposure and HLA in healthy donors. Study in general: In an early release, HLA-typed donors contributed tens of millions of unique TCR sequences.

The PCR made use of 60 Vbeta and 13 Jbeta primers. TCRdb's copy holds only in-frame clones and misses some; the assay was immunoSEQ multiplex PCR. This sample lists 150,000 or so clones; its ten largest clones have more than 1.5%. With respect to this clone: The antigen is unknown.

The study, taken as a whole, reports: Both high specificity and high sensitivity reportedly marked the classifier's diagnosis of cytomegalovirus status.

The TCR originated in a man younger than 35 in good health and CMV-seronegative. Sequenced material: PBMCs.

CDR3 sequence (DNA): TGTGCCAGCAGCAAGGAGCTGGGGGCGGGTGGCTACACCTTC. It specifies CASSKELGAGGYTF. The chain couples TRBV7-2 to TRBJ1-2; perhaps TRBD1 as D (6 bases). CDR3 length: 14 amino acids. V dropped 5 bases and J dropped 7 bases, with 17 bases sitting between them. The germline V gene has CDR1 SGHTA and CDR2 FQGNSA.